This T cell receptor beta chain was sequenced for a study of post-analysis software for immune sequencing data (dated by TCRdb to between 2015 and 2016). A note on the overall study: Relapsing-remitting, secondary progressive and progressive-relapsing multiple sclerosis were recorded as disease courses, and subtype annotation was lacking for some patients. A subset of samples was prepared in parallel using single-end sample barcoding, then pooled and co-amplified after Illumina adapter ligation. The patient repertoires were set against 10 to 11 previously published healthy control repertoires from donors whose ages ranged from roughly 6 to 27 years. Overall study outcomes, separate from this receptor: The control group was slightly older than the multiple sclerosis patient group. Normalized Chao1 diversity was significantly lower in multiple sclerosis patients than controls, suggesting substantial peripheral T-cell clonal expansion. Significantly higher frequencies in patients than in controls were found for roughly 5 TRBV segments, including TRBV5-6, TRBV5-1 and TRBV20-1. Direct clustering with F measure showed strong co-clustering of samples prepared in the same batch, prompting a batch-effect correction.

From the cysteine through the phenylalanine, the CDR3 covers 14 amino acids. Kept here is only the CDR3 DNA, which spans 42 bases and is read in frame from base 1. From V the trimming removes 6 bases and from J it removes 4 bases, while the gene matches leave 4 bases of the junction unaccounted for. To demonstrate the VDJtools post-analysis software, the study profiled TCR beta repertoires from the peripheral blood of around 13 young patients with multiple sclerosis. The multiple sclerosis patients were children and adolescents between roughly 6 and 17 years of age. Concerning this clonotype: Its antigen target is currently unknown. No quality values exist for individual bases; no much larger clone is one base distant.

The library was built by means of PCR. These reads were obtained on an Illumina HiSeq 2500. Unique molecular identifiers were incorporated into TCR beta cDNA libraries to reduce PCR and sequencing biases. Per 1 to 10 million input T cells, some 500,000 cDNA molecules were obtained, such that each molecule approximated one T cell. Patient libraries were prepared and sequenced with the same protocol used for the earlier healthy control dataset. Samples belonging to the same batch were prepared together, multiplexed and sequenced on a shared HiSeq lane. The study's own analysis went as follows. Raw barcoded reads were processed with MIGEC, and single-read molecular identifier groups were discarded before consensus assembly and CDR3 extraction. VDJtools was used for post-analysis of the clonotype tables, with diversity normalized by down-sampling every dataset to the smallest sample size. Repertoire overlap clustering matched CDR3 amino acid but not nucleotide sequences to correct batch-related cross-sample contamination. TCRdb reanalyzed the raw reads on its own, using fastp at Q25 for trimming and MiXCR for clone calling, and kept in-frame beta chains. Each entry is one CDR3 protein sequence, shown with its most common DNA and genes. The V and J calls here are based on TCRdb, not the publication. The sample table contains roughly 620,000 distinct CDR3 sequences; only one count was recorded for 40% to 50% of them. The ten biggest clones cover roughly 1.7% of the sample.

The chain joins TRBV12-3 or TRBV12-4 to TRBJ2-1; 9 junctional bases match TRBD2. Material for sequencing was blood. This receptor was obtained from a girl aged 10 to 17 with multiple sclerosis. For the CDR3, the sequence is CASSKRGEYNEQFF. The DNA sequence is TGTGCCAGCAGCAAGCGGGGGGAGTACAATGAGCAGTTCTTC.